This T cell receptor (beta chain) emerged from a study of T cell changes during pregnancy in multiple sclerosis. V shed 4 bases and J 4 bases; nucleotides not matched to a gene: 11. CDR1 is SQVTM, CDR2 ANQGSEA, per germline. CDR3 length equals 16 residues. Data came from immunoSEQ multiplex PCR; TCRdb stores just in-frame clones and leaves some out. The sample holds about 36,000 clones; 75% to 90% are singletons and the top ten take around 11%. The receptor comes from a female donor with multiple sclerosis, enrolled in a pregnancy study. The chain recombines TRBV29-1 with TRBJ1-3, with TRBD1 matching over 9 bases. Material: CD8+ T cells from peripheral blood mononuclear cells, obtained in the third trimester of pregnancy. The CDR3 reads CSVVSEPDRGGNTIYF. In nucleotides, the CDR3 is TGCAGCGTTGTTAGTGAACCGGACAGGGGAGGAAACACCATATATTTT.